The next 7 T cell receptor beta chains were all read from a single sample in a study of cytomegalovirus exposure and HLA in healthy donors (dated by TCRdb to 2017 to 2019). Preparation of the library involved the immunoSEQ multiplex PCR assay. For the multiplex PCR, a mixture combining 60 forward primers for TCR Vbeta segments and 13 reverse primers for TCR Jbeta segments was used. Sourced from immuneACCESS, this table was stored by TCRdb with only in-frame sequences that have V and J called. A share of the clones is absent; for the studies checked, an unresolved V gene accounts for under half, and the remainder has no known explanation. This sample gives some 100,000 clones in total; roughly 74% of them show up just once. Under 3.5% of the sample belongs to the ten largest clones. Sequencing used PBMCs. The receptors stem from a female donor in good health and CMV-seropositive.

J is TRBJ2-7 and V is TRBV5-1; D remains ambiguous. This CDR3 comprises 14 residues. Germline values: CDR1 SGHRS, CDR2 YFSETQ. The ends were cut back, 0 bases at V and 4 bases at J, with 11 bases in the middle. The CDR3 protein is CASSLVSQNYEQYF. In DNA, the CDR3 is TGCGCCAGCAGCTTGGTGTCCCAAAATTACGAGCAGTACTTC. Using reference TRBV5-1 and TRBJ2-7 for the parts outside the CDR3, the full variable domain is KAGVTQTPRYLIKTRGQQVTLSCSPISGHRSVSWYQQTPGQGLQFLFEYFSETQRNKGNFPGRFSGRQFSNSRSEMNVSTLELGDSALYLCASSLVSQNYEQYFGPGTRLTVT.

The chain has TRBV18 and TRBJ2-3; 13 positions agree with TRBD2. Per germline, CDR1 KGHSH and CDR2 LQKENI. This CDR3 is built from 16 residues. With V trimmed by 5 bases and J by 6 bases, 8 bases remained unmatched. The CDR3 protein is CASSSWTSGSGDTQYF. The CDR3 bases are TGTGCCAGCTCATCTTGGACTAGCGGGAGTGGGGATACGCAGTATTTT. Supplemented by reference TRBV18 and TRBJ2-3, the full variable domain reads NAGVMQNPRHLVRRRGQEARLRCSPMKGHSHVYWYRQLPEEGLKFMVYLQKENIIDESGMPKERFSAEFPKEGPSILRIQQVVRGDSAAYFCASSSWTSGSGDTQYFGPGTRLTVL.

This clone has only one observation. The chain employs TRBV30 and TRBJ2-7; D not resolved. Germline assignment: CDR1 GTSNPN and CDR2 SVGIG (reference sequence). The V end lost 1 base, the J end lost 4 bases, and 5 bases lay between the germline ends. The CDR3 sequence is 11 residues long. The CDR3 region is CAWSDWYEQYF. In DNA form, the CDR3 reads TGTGCCTGGAGTGACTGGTACGAGCAGTACTTC.

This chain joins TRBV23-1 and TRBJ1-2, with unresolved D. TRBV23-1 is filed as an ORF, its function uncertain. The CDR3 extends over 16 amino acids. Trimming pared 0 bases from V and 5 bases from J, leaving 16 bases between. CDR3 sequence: CASSQSYTVTLYGYTF. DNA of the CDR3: TGCGCCAGCAGTCAATCCTATACTGTGACACTTTATGGCTACACCTTC.

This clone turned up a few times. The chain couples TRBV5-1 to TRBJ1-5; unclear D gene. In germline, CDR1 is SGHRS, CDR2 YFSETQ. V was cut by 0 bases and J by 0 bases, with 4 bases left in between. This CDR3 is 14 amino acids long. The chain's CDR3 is CASSLAGSNQPQHF. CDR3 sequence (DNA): TGCGCCAGCAGCTTGGCCGGTAGCAATCAGCCCCAGCATTTT.

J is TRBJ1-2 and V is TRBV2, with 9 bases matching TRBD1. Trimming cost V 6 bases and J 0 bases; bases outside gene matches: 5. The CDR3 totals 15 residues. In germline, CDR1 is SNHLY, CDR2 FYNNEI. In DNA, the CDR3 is TGTGCCAGCAGAACCGGGACAGGGCCTAACTATGGCTACACCTTC. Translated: CASRTGTGPNYGYTF.

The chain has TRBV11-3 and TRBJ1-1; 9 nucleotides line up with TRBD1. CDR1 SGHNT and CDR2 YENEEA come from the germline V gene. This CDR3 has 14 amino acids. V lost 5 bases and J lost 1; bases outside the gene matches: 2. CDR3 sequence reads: CASSEQGANTEAFF. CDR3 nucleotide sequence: TGTGCCAGCAGCGAACAGGGGGCGAACACTGAAGCTTTCTTT. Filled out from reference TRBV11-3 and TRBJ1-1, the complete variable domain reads EAGVVQSPRYKIIEKKQPVAFWCNPISGHNTLYWYLQNLGQGPELLIRYENEEAVDDSQLPKDRFSAERLKGVDSTLKIQPAELGDSAVYLCASSEQGANTEAFFGQGTRLTVV.